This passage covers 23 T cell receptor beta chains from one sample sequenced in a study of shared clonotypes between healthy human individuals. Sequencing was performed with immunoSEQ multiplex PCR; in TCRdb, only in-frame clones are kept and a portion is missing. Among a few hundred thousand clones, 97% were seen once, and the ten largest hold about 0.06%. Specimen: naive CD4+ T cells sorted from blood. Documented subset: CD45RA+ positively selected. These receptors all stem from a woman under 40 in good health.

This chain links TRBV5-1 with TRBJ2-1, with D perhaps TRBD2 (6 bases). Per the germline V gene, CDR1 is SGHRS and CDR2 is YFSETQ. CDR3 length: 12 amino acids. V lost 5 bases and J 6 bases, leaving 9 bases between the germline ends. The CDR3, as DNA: TGCGCCAGCAGACAGGAGGGCAATGAGCAGTTCTTC. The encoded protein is CASRQEGNEQFF.

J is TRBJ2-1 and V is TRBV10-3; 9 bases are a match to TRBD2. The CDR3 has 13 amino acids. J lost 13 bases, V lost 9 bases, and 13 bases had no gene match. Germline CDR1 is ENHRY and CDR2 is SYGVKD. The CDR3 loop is CAMAGTTSGSQFF. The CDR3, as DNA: TGTGCCATGGCTGGGACTACTAGCGGGTCACAGTTCTTC.

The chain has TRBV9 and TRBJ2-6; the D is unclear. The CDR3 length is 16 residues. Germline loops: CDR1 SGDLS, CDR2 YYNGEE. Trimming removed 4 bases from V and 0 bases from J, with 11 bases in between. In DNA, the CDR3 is TGTGCCAGCAGCAGAGACCGGTTCTCTGGGGCCAACGTCCTGACTTTC. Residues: CASSRDRFSGANVLTF.

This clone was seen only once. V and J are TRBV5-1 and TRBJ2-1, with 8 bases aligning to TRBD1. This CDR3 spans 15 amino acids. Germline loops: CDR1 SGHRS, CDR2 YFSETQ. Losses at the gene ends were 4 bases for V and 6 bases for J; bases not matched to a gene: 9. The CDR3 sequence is CASSAQTGARNEQFF. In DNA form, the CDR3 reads TGCGCCAGCAGCGCGCAGACAGGGGCCCGCAATGAGCAGTTCTTC.

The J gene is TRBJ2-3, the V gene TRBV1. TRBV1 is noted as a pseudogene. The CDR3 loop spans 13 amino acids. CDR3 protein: CTSDLGGCHTQYF. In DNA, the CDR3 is TGCACCAGCGATCTCGGTGGGTGTCATACGCAGTATTTT.

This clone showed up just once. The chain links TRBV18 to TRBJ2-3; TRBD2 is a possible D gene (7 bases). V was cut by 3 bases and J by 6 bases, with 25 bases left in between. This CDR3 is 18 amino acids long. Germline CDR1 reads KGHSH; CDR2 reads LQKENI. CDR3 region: CASSPRTPGGAFPDTQYF. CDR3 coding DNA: TGTGCCAGCTCACCGAGAACGCCGGGGGGCGCGTTCCCCGATACGCAGTATTTT.

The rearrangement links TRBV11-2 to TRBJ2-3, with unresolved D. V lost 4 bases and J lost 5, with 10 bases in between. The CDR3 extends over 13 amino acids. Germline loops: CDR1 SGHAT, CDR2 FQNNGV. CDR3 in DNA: TGTGCCAGCAGCTCCCGACCCGAAGATACGCAGTATTTT. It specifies CASSSRPEDTQYF.

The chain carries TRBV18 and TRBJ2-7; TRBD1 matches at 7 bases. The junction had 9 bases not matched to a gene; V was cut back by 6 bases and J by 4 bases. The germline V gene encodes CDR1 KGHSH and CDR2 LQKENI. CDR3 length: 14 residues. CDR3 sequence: CASSTGAPMYEQYF. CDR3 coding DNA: TGTGCCAGCTCTACAGGGGCACCAATGTACGAGCAGTACTTC.

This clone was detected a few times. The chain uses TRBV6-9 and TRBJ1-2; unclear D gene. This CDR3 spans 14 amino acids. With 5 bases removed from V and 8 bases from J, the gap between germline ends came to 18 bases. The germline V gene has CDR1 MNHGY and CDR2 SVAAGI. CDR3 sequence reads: CASSHTTPSLGYTF. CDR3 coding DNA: TGTGCCAGCAGTCATACGACGCCGTCCCTAGGCTACACCTTC.

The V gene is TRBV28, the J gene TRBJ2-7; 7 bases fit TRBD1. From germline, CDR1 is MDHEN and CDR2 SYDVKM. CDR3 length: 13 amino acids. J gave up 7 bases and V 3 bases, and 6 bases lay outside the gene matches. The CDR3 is CASSLDRPPEQYF. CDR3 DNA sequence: TGTGCCAGCAGTTTGGACAGGCCGCCGGAGCAGTACTTC. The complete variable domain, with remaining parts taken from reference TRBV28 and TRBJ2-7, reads DVKVTQSSRYLVKRTGEKVFLECVQDMDHENMFWYRQDPGLGLRLIYFSYDVKMKEKGDIPEGYSVSREKKERFSLILESASTNQTSMYLCASSLDRPPEQYFGPGTRLTVT.

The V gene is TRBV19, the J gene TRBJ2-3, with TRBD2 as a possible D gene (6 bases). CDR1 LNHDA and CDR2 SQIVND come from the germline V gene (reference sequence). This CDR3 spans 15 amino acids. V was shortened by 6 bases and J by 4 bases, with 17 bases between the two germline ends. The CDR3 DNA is TGTGCCAGTAGATCCCCGTGGCGGGACCCAGATACGCAGTATTTT. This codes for CASRSPWRDPDTQYF.

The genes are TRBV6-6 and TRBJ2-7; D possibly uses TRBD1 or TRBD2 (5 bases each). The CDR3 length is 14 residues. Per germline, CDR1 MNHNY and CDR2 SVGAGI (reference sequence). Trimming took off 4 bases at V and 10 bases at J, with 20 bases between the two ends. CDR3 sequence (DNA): TGTGCCAGCAGTTGGGACGTTACGAGACCGGTTCAGTACTTC. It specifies CASSWDVTRPVQYF.

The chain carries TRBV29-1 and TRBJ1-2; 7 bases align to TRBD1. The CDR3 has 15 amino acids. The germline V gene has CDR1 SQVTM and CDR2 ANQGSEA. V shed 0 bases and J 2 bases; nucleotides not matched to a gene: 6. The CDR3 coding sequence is TGCAGCGTTGAAGATCAAGGCAGGGGGAACTATGGCTACACCTTC. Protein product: CSVEDQGRGNYGYTF. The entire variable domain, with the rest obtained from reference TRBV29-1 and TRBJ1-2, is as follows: SAVISQKPSRDICQRGTSLTIQCQVDSQVTMMFWYRQQPGQSLTLIATANQGSEATYESGFVIDKFPISRPNLTFSTLTVSNMSPEDSSIYLCSVEDQGRGNYGYTFGSGTRLTVV.

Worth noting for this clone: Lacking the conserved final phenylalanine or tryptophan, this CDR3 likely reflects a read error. The CDR3 region is CASCRGSPTDTQYL. CDR3 DNA sequence: TGTGCCAGCTGCCGAGGGAGCCCCACAGATACGCAGTATCTT. The gene calls are TRBV11-1 and TRBJ2-3; TRBD2 is a possible D gene (5 bases). The CDR3 extends over 14 amino acids. The V end lost 8 bases, the J end lost 2 bases, and 14 bases lay between the germline ends. Germline lookup yields CDR1 SGHAT and CDR2 FQDESV (reference sequence).

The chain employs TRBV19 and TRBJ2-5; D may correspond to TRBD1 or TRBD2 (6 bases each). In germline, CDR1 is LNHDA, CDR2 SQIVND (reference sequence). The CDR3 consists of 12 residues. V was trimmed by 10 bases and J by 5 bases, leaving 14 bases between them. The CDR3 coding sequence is TGTGCCACCCGCCTGGGGGGCGAGACCCAGTACTTC. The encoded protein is CATRLGGETQYF. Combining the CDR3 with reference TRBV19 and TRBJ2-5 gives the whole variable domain DGGITQSPKYLFRKEGQNVTLSCEQNLNHDAMYWYRQDPGQGLRLIYYSQIVNDFQKGDIAEGYSVSREKKESFPLTVTSAQKNPTAFYLCATRLGGETQYFGPGTRLLVL.

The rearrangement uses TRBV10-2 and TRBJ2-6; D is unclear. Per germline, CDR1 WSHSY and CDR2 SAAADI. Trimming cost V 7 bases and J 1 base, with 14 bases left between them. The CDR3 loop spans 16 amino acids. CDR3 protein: CASTRGLGSGANVLTF. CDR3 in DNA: TGCGCCAGCACCCGAGGTTTAGGTTCTGGGGCCAACGTCCTGACTTTC.

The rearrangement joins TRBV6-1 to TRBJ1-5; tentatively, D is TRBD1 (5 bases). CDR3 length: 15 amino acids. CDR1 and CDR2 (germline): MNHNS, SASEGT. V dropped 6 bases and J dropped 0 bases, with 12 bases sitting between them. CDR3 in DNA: TGTGCCAGCAGCCCCGGGGGGAATAGCAATCAGCCCCAGCATTTT. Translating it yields CASSPGGNSNQPQHF.

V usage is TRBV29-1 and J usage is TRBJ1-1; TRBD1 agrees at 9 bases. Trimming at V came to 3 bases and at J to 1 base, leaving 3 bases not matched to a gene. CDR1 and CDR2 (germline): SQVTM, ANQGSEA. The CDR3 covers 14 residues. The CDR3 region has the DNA TGCAGCGTTGATCCGACAGGGGGGAACACTGAAGCTTTCTTT. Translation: CSVDPTGGNTEAFF.

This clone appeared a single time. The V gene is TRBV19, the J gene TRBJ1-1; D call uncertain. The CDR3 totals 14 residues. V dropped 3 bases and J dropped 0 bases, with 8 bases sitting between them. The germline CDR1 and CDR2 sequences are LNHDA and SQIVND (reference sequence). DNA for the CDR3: TGTGCCAGTAGTATCCGCGGGATGAACACTGAAGCTTTCTTT. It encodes CASSIRGMNTEAFF.

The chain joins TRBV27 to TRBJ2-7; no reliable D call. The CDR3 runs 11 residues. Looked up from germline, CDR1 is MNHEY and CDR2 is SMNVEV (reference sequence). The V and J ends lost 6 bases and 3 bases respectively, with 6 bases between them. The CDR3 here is CASRGYYEQYF. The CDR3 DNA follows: TGTGCCAGCAGAGGTTACTACGAGCAGTACTTC.

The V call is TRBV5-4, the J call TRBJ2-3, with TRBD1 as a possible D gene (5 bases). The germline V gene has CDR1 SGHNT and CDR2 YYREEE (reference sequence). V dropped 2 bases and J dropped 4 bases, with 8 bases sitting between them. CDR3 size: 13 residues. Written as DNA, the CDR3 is TGTGCCAGCAGCTTCGTAGGGGCAGATACGCAGTATTTT. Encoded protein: CASSFVGADTQYF.

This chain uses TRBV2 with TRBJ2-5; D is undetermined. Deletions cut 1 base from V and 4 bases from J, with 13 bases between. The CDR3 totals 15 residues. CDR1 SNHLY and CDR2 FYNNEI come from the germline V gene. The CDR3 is CASSEEYVGSETQYF. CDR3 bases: TGTGCCAGCAGTGAAGAGTACGTAGGTTCAGAGACCCAGTACTTC.

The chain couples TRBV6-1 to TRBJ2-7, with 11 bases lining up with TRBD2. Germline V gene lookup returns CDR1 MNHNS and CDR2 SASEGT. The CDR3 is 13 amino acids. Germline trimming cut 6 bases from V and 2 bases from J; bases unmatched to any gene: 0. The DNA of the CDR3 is TGTGCCAGCAGGGGACTAGCGGCCTACGAGCAGTACTTC. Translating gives CASRGLAAYEQYF.